These T cell receptor beta chains were read from a single sample in a study of tumor-infiltrating lymphocytes in primary liver carcinoma. TCRdb used MiXCR to reprocess the multiplex PCR reads, holding one entry per CDR3 protein. The data contain fewer than 350,000 distinct CDR3 sequences, 60% to 80% of them singletons. The source material was peripheral blood. The receptors were gathered from a man in his forties or fifties with primary liver carcinoma and hepatitis B virus infection. CDR3s include the opening cysteine and the closing phenylalanine or tryptophan. D genes are given only for firm matches. Only part of the rows carry a size: once, few, many, or a class if the clone is expanded.

size: many
J: TRBJ2-1
D: TRBD2
V: TRBV4-2
CDR3: CASSQGLAGIHEQFF
DNA: TGTGCCAGCAGCCAGGGACTAGCGGGAATCCATGAGCAGTTCTTC

size: NA
J: TRBJ2-7
D: TRBD1
V: TRBV7-2
CDR3: CASSLASGQGAQKYEQYF
DNA: TGTGCCAGCAGCTTAGCGTCGGGACAGGGGGCGCAAAAGTACGAGCAGTACTTC

size: NA
J: TRBJ2-5
D: NA
V: TRBV28
CDR3: CVSSGNHLRQTQYF
DNA: TGTGTCAGCAGTGGGAACCACCTCAGGCAGACCCAATACTTC

size: NA
J: TRBJ1-2
D: TRBD1
V: TRBV5-1
CDR3: CASSFRTGVDDGYTF
DNA: TGCGCCAGCAGCTTTAGGACAGGGGTTGATGATGGCTACACCTTC

size: many
J: TRBJ1-5
D: NA
V: TRBV29-1
CDR3: CSVEAGASAQPQHF
DNA: TGCAGCGTTGAAGCAGGGGCGAGCGCTCAGCCCCAGCATTTT

size: many
J: TRBJ2-5
D: NA
V: TRBV4-2
CDR3: CASSQEMYQETQYF
DNA: TGTGCCAGCAGCCAGGAGATGTACCAAGAGACCCAGTACTTC

size: NA
J: TRBJ2-1
D: TRBD2
V: TRBV11-1
CDR3: CASSLDWTSGKVGEQFF
DNA: TGTGCCAGCAGTTTAGACTGGACTAGCGGGAAGGTGGGTGAGCAGTTCTTC

size: NA
J: TRBJ1-5
D: TRBD1
V: TRBV5-1
CDR3: CASSRTGEADHPQHF
DNA: TGCGCCAGCAGCAGGACAGGGGAGGCGGATCATCCCCAGCATTTT

size: NA
J: TRBJ2-1
D: TRBD1
V: TRBV24-1
CDR3: CATSGRRQGASNEQFF
DNA: TGTGCCACCAGTGGGCGGAGGCAGGGGGCTTCAAATGAGCAGTTCTTC

size: NA
J: TRBJ2-5
D: NA
V: TRBV6-1
CDR3: CASSDGAWGFQETQYF
DNA: TGTGCCAGCAGTGATGGAGCCTGGGGATTTCAAGAGACCCAGTACTTC

size: NA
J: TRBJ2-2
D: TRBD1
V: TRBV29-1
CDR3: CSVGTGPNSRELFF
DNA: TGCAGCGTTGGGACAGGGCCAAACAGCAGGGAGCTGTTTTTT

size: NA
J: TRBJ2-1
D: NA
V: TRBV5-4
CDR3: CASSLGVASSNEQFF
DNA: TGTGCCAGCAGCTTGGGAGTGGCTAGCTCAAATGAGCAGTTCTTC

size: NA
J: TRBJ2-5
D: TRBD1
V: TRBV6-5
CDR3: CANSTTGVAAAMLF
DNA: TGCGCCAACAGCACCACAGGGGTCGCTGCCGCAATGTTATTC

size: NA
J: TRBJ2-5
D: NA
V: TRBV29-1
CDR3: CSVEVDRGRAETQYF
DNA: TGCAGTGTTGAAGTGGACAGAGGGCGAGCAGAGACCCAGTACTTC

size: once
J: TRBJ2-4
D: NA
V: TRBV6-4
CDR3: CVSSESQGGIQYF
DNA: TGTGTCAGCAGTGAATCACAGGGCGGCATTCAGTACTTC

size: NA
J: TRBJ2-7
D: TRBD2
V: TRBV20-1
CDR3: CSAREGTSGLWAYF
DNA: TGCAGTGCTAGAGAGGGGACTAGCGGATTATGGGCGTATTTC